This TCR beta chain was obtained from a study of identical twins. Overall study results and limits: Memory repertoires showed no such pattern, whereas abundant cord blood beta clonotypes carried fewer insertions.

TCRdb reanalysed the 5' RACE reads using MiXCR and keeps one entry per CDR3 protein. This table has around 250,000 distinct CDR3 sequences, roughly 7% appearing once. After removal of 6 bases from V and 9 bases from J, the junction contained 3 bases not matched to a gene. This CDR3 contains 11 residues. Germline lookup yields CDR1 MNHNS and CDR2 SASEGT. This clonotype was detected ten times or more. Antigen unknown. In addition, the sample was reused for a study of yellow fever vaccine responses in identical twins. That study reports: Each twin's T cell response to the vaccine was reported to look partly convergent and partly personalized.

The sample comprised memory (CD45RO+) T cells sorted from blood. The source is a young woman in good health. The chain joins TRBV6-1 to TRBJ2-7, with 9 bases that match TRBD1. CDR3 residues: CASSQGQGQYV. CDR3 bases: TGTGCCAGCAGCCAGGGACAGGGGCAGTACGTC.